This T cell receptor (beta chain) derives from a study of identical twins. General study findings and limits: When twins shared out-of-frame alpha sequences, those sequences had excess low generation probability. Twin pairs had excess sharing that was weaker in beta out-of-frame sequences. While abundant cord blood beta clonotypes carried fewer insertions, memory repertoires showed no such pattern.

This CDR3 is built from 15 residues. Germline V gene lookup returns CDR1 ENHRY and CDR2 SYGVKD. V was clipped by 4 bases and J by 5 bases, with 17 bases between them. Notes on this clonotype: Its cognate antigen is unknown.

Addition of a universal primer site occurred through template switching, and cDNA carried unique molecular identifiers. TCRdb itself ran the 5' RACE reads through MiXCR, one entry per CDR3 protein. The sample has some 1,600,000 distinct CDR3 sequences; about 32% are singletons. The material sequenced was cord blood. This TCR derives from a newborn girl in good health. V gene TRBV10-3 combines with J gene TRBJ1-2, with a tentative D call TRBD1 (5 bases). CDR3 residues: CAISAAGRIPYGYTF. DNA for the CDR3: TGTGCCATCAGTGCAGCGGGACGGATCCCTTATGGCTACACCTTC.